This record looks at one TCR beta chain sequence and its context. A few counts support this clonotype. Its antigen has not been determined. No base qualities exist here, and no much larger clone lies one base off it. The data were obtained in a study of identical twins (TCRdb year 2016). As for the study more broadly: To test whether fetal clonotypes persist, the study used deep sequencing on TCR alpha and beta repertoires from monozygotic twins, unrelated adults of various ages, and cord blood. To rule out contamination, replicate twin experiments were performed at different times with different library preparation protocols.

Only healthy Caucasian donors were included. The twin cohort comprised three pairs of female monozygotic twins, all aged about 18 to 29 years. Peripheral blood mononuclear cells were the source from which RNA for the TCR libraries was isolated. At the junction V is shortened by 6 bases and J by 3 bases, with 11 bases in between. The CDR3 holds 13 amino acids from the cysteine to the phenylalanine. The DNA shown is the 39-base CDR3, in frame from base 1. The germline V gene (reference sequence) specifies DFQATT as CDR1 and SNEGSKA as CDR2. General findings and caveats noted by the study authors: Invariant T cells such as MAIT and iNKT could partly confound zero-insertion analyses, although diverse VJ usage argued against such confounding for most clonotypes. Fewer insertions were carried by abundant cord blood beta clonotypes; a weaker similar trend was observed in young adult naive repertoires, while no such trend was observed in memory repertoires. Excess twin sharing in beta out-of-frame sequences was weaker because fewer shared sequences lowered the signal-to-noise ratio. In monozygotic twins, out-of-frame TCR alpha sharing was systematically underestimated by recombination models, although the models agreed with sharing between unrelated individuals. Out-of-frame TCR alpha sequences shared between twins showed an excess of low generation-probability sequences compared with coincidental sharing between unrelated individuals. Conclusions relied on cross-sectional statistical analysis, since the same donors could not be followed over many years.

The library was prepared using 5' RACE. Sequencing used an Illumina HiSeq 2000. Template switching added a universal primer binding site, and the final cDNA carried a unique molecular identifier that allowed TCR cDNA molecules to be counted accurately. Specific primers in the conserved constant-segment region were used to synthesize first-strand cDNA for TCR alpha and beta chains. To control for contamination, each cDNA library was double barcoded with a SMART-Mk sample barcode plus Illumina barcodes. TruSeq adapter sequences and Illumina sample barcodes were added in two successive PCR steps. Sequencing of the TCR alpha and beta cDNA libraries was done on the Illumina HiSeq platform using custom primers. Regarding the original processing steps: MiGEC processed the raw reads to extract unique molecular identifiers, while MiXCR was used to determine the CDR3 positions. For each individual, recombination models were inferred using an EM algorithm with the repgenHMM and IGoR tools. The analysis of shared clonotypes was done with the tcR package in R, with sharing normalized by the product of cloneset sizes. To study raw recombination without the effects of thymic and clonal selection, out-of-frame nonproductive sequences were analyzed. Starting from the raw public reads, TCRdb applied fastp trimming at Q25, assembled clones with MiXCR and retained in-frame beta chains. Here each entry gathers all rows of one CDR3 protein and keeps the most common genes and DNA. The V and J calls here are based on TCRdb, not the publication. The sample data list about 920,000 distinct CDR3 sequences, and roughly an eighth of these were observed just once. 1.5% to 2% of the sample is held by the ten biggest clonotypes.

These same records also appear under a second study, on yellow fever vaccine responses in identical twins. The second paper further reports: According to the authors, in identical twins the way T cells responded to vaccination appeared partly convergent and partly personalized. In identical twins, the study followed T cell clones that responded to the vaccine with precision.

The sequence derives from a woman under 30 in good health. This chain is built from TRBV20-1 and TRBJ2-2; no confident D gene assignment can be made. Sequences were obtained from PBMCs. CDR3 region: CSAKLRHTGELFF. The DNA sequence is TGCAGTGCCAAGCTACGTCACACCGGGGAGCTGTTTTTT.